This T cell receptor beta chain derives from a study of follicular helper T cells after annual influenza vaccination. Study results and limitations: Yearly vaccinations repeatedly recalled conserved clonotypes in ICOS+CD38+ cTfh.

The CDR3 is made up of 15 amino acids. The germline CDR1 and CDR2 sequences are LNHDA and SQIVND (reference sequence). V trimming: 5 bases; J trimming: 3 bases; junction bases outside the gene matches: 6. Noted time point: 2014-2015 season, pre-vaccination. Points on this clone: What it binds is not known.

The data were produced by immunoSEQ multiplex PCR, yet TCRdb's version contains in-frame clones alone and is incomplete. The sample consists of 27,000 or so clones, about four fifths of them appearing once. The receptor was isolated from an adult who received the influenza vaccine. The starting material was CXCR5+ CD38- circulating T follicular helper cells from blood, obtained on the day of influenza vaccination. Specified subset: circulating Tfh, non-naive CD4+CXCR5+PD-1+ (ICOS+CD38+ or ICOS-CD38-). The chain combines TRBV19 with TRBJ1-1; 10 positions agree with TRBD1. In DNA form, the CDR3 reads TGTGCCAGTAGTCGCCTCGGGACAGGGGACACTGAAGCTTTCTTT. Its translation: CASSRLGTGDTEAFF.